Each of the 31 T cell receptor beta chains below was sequenced from the same sample in a study of blood T cell repertoires in COVID-19. The protocol was immunoSEQ multiplex PCR, while the TCRdb copy is restricted to in-frame clones and leaves out a portion. There are about 75,000 clones in the sample; almost 90% occur only once, and 2.5% to 3% lies in the top ten. Sample: peripheral blood. These receptors were taken from a human donor in a cohort sampled during active COVID-19.

The chain combines TRBV19 with TRBJ1-5; TRBD1 matches at 8 bases. This CDR3 comprises 14 residues. V shed 2 bases and J 5 bases; nucleotides not matched to a gene: 2. CDR1 is LNHDA and CDR2 is SQIVND in the germline V gene (reference sequence). The CDR3 is CASSITGGYQPQHF. The DNA for the CDR3 is TGTGCCAGTAGTATAACAGGGGGTTATCAGCCCCAGCATTTT.

This chain connects TRBV5-1 to TRBJ1-6; D is undetermined. The CDR3 totals 14 residues. V lost 0 bases, J lost 8 bases, and 9 bases lay in between. Germline lookup yields CDR1 SGHRS and CDR2 YFSETQ. CDR3 sequence: CASSLVEEDSPLHF. The CDR3 DNA is TGCGCCAGCAGCTTGGTGGAGGAGGATTCACCCCTCCACTTT.

The chain joins TRBV6-2 or TRBV6-3 to TRBJ2-3; TRBD2 aligns across 10 bases. Germline loops: CDR1 MNHEY, CDR2 SVGEGT. The CDR3 has 16 residues. Unmatched junction bases numbered 3, after V lost 1 base and J lost 2 bases. The CDR3 sequence is CASSYFGTSDTDTQYF. The CDR3 coding sequence is TGTGCCAGCAGTTACTTCGGGACTAGCGACACAGATACGCAGTATTTT.

V gene TRBV7-8 combines with J gene TRBJ1-1; D is ambiguous. From germline, CDR1 is SGHVS and CDR2 FQNEAQ. With 6 bases removed from V and 0 bases from J, the gap between germline ends came to 11 bases. The CDR3 is 14 amino acids. The CDR3 DNA is TGTGCCAGCAGGGCATGGCAGGTGAACACTGAAGCTTTCTTT. This translates into CASRAWQVNTEAFF.

V is TRBV5-1 and J is TRBJ1-2, with unresolved D. Germline V lookup: CDR1 SGHRS, CDR2 YFSETQ. V lost 4 bases, J lost 8 bases, and 15 bases lay in between. The CDR3 is made up of 13 amino acids. CDR3 residues: CASSPAGVRGYTF. The DNA of the CDR3 is TGCGCCAGCAGCCCGGCCGGGGTCCGGGGCTACACCTTC.

This clone is a singleton in its sample. This chain connects TRBV20-1 to TRBJ2-5, with unresolved D. Germline V gives CDR1 DFQATT, CDR2 SNEGSKA (reference sequence). V lost 6 bases and J lost 5, with 10 bases in between. The CDR3 sequence is 11 residues long. The CDR3: CSALESETQYF. The CDR3 bases are TGCAGTGCCCTTGAGTCCGAGACCCAGTACTTC.

The chain carries TRBV7-9 and TRBJ2-7; 9 positions match TRBD2. The CDR3 has 15 amino acids. J lost 7 bases, V lost 0 bases, and 7 bases had no gene match. Germline CDR1 reads SEHNR; CDR2 reads FQNEAQ (reference sequence). The CDR3 reads CASSLALAGGGEQYF. The CDR3 DNA reads TGTGCCAGCAGCTTAGCTCTGGCGGGAGGGGGTGAGCAGTACTTC.

V gene TRBV9 combines with J gene TRBJ2-3; D perhaps matches TRBD2 (6 bases). V lost 3 bases to trimming and J lost 1 base, with 9 bases between them. This CDR3 comprises 14 residues. Germline CDR1 SGDLS, CDR2 YYNGEE. CDR3 nucleotides: TGTGCCAGCAGCGAGCGGGTGGGCACAGATACGCAGTATTTT. Its protein is CASSERVGTDTQYF.

This clone appeared a single time. This chain connects TRBV18 to TRBJ1-1; D remains ambiguous. Trimming removed 3 bases from V and 3 bases from J, with 17 bases in between. CDR1 and CDR2 from the germline V gene are KGHSH and LQKENI. This CDR3 contains 16 residues. CDR3 in amino acids: CASSPLSLRTDTEAFF. CDR3 nucleotide sequence: TGTGCCAGCTCACCCCTCTCCCTTCGTACGGACACTGAAGCTTTCTTT.

The CDR3 bases are TGTGCCAGTTCGGGGACTAGTGTATACAATGAGCAGTTCTTC. Encoded protein: CASSGTSVYNEQFF. This chain joins TRBV25-1 and TRBJ2-1; 8 bases map to TRBD2. The CDR3 sequence is 14 residues long. V lost 9 bases to trimming and J lost 4 bases; unmatched junction nucleotides: 8. Germline CDR1 is MGHDK and CDR2 is SYGVNS.

This chain connects TRBV7-9 to TRBJ2-1; D is perhaps TRBD1 (6 bases). Trimming removed 11 bases at V and 1 base at J, with 12 bases between. The CDR3 is 13 amino acids. CDR1 and CDR2 from the germline V gene are SEHNR and FQNEAQ (reference sequence). CDR3 region: CAGLRGSYNEQFF. The DNA for the CDR3 is TGTGCCGGTCTTAGGGGGTCCTACAATGAGCAGTTCTTC.

The V call is TRBV19, the J call TRBJ2-2; tentative D call: TRBD2 (5 bases). Germline V lookup: CDR1 LNHDA, CDR2 SQIVND (reference sequence). The V end lost 0 bases, the J end lost 5 bases, and 10 bases lay between the germline ends. The CDR3 sequence is 15 residues long. As DNA, the CDR3 is TGTGCCAGTAGTATAGAAGATGGCGGGACCGGGGAGCTGTTTTTT. This gives the protein CASSIEDGGTGELFF.

This clone has more than one count but fewer than ten. The genes are TRBV29-1 and TRBJ2-5; tentatively, D is TRBD2 (6 bases). This CDR3 has 13 amino acids. Looked up from germline, CDR1 is SQVTM and CDR2 is ANQGSEA. Between the trimmed V and J ends, which lost 6 bases and 2 bases, there was a span of 13 bases. CDR3 in amino acids: CSVGTSPQETQYF. The CDR3 coding sequence is TGCAGCGTCGGGACTTCTCCACAAGAGACCCAGTACTTC.

The rearrangement joins TRBV9 to TRBJ2-3; possible D gene TRBD1, 6 bases. This CDR3 comprises 15 residues. Germline CDR1 reads SGDLS; CDR2 reads YYNGEE. The V end was cut by 2 bases, the J end by 2 bases, with 12 bases between. Written as DNA, the CDR3 is TGTGCCAGCAGCGTCCGGGACAAAACCACAGATACGCAGTATTTT. Protein sequence: CASSVRDKTTDTQYF.

The gene calls are TRBV11-2 and TRBJ2-1; TRBD2 matches at 7 bases. CDR1 and CDR2 from the germline V gene are SGHAT and FQNNGV. This CDR3 region has 14 residues. Germline trimming cut 5 bases from V and 8 bases from J; bases unmatched to any gene: 9. The CDR3 nucleotides are TGTGCCAGCAGCCCTCGGGACTACCTCGATGAGCAGTTCTTC. Translation: CASSPRDYLDEQFF.

This sequence joins TRBV19 and TRBJ1-2; weak D call: TRBD1 (6 bases). V was cut by 10 bases and J by 7 bases, with 22 bases left in between. The CDR3 totals 14 residues. Germline loops: CDR1 LNHDA, CDR2 SQIVND (reference sequence). The CDR3 region has the DNA TGTGCCACTAAAACAGGGATTTTTGGCTCTGGCTACACCTTC. Its translation is CATKTGIFGSGYTF.

The genes are TRBV12-3 or TRBV12-4 and TRBJ1-1; tentatively, D is TRBD1 (6 bases). V was clipped by 4 bases and J by 5 bases, with 11 bases between them. CDR3 length equals 13 residues. The CDR3 here is CASSWGRGTEAFF. In nucleotides, the CDR3 is TGTGCCAGCAGTTGGGGGCGCGGGACTGAAGCTTTCTTT.

V gene TRBV10-3 combines with J gene TRBJ1-1; maybe TRBD1 (6 bases). With 10 bases removed from V and 1 base from J, the gap between germline ends came to 10 bases. Per germline, CDR1 ENHRY and CDR2 SYGVKD. The length of the CDR3 is 12 residues. This CDR3 is CANSQGNTEAFF. CDR3 in DNA: TGTGCCAATTCACAGGGGAACACTGAAGCTTTCTTT.

CDR3 amino acids: CASSPRGGGGETQYF. CDR3 DNA: TGTGCCAGCAGCCCCCGAGGAGGAGGAGGAGAGACCCAGTACTTC. The chain uses TRBV9 and TRBJ2-5; a weak D match, TRBD2 (5 bases). The germline V and J ends were trimmed by 4 bases and 4 bases, with 17 bases remaining between them. The CDR3 sequence is 15 residues long. Germline CDR1 reads SGDLS; CDR2 reads YYNGEE.

The chain uses TRBV6-5 and TRBJ1-3; TRBD1 is a possible D gene (6 bases). Trimming left V 6 bases short and J 0 bases short, with 12 bases between. The CDR3 is 15 amino acids. CDR1 is MNHEY and CDR2 is SVGAGI in the germline V gene. This CDR3 is CASRSQGHSGNTIYF. CDR3 coding DNA: TGTGCCAGCAGGAGCCAGGGGCACTCTGGAAACACCATATATTTT.

V is TRBV7-3 and J is TRBJ2-5; 9 bases are shared with TRBD1. The CDR3 covers 15 residues. V lost 5 bases, J lost 5 bases, and 9 bases stayed unmatched. Per the germline V gene, CDR1 is SGHTA and CDR2 is FQGTGA. CDR3: CASSPIGGTGETQYF. The DNA for the CDR3 is TGTGCCAGCAGCCCCATCGGCGGGACAGGGGAGACCCAGTACTTC.

The sample holds a few counts of this clone. V usage is TRBV6-1 and J usage is TRBJ1-5; 8 bases map to TRBD1. CDR1 is MNHNS, CDR2 SASEGT, per germline. The CDR3 is made up of 14 amino acids. The ends lost 3 bases at V and 3 bases at J; junction bases unmatched: 1. The CDR3 DNA sequence: TGTGCCAGCAGTGACAGGGGGCCCAATCAGCCCCAGCATTTT. Protein product: CASSDRGPNQPQHF.

The chain links TRBV28 to TRBJ1-2, with 7 bases matching TRBD1. This CDR3 has 15 residues. CDR1 is MDHEN and CDR2 is SYDVKM in the germline V gene. V shed 4 bases, J shed 3 bases, and the junction held 8 bases outside the gene matches. CDR3 loop: CASSSRQGRDYGYTF. Here the CDR3 DNA reads TGTGCCAGCAGTTCAAGACAGGGCCGGGACTATGGCTACACCTTC.

The rearrangement joins TRBV2 to TRBJ2-6, with D possibly being TRBD2 (6 bases). V gave up 7 bases and J gave up 2 bases, with 12 bases separating them. The germline V gene encodes CDR1 SNHLY and CDR2 FYNNEI. The CDR3 loop spans 15 amino acids. This chain's CDR3 is CASTLASAGANVLTF. The CDR3 DNA sequence: TGTGCCAGCACCCTCGCTAGCGCTGGGGCCAACGTCCTGACTTTC.

This clone was found once. The chain links TRBV29-1 to TRBJ1-6, with D possibly matching TRBD1 (5 bases). This CDR3 comprises 14 residues. Germline V gene lookup returns CDR1 SQVTM and CDR2 ANQGSEA. Deletions cut 6 bases from V and 6 bases from J, with 15 bases between. CDR3 bases: TGCAGCGTCATTTTCGGGCAGGGTAATTCACCCCTCCACTTT. Its translation is CSVIFGQGNSPLHF.

This clone appeared a few times. CDR3 sequence: CASSPGTDTQYF. Here the CDR3 DNA reads TGTGCCAGCTCACCCGGCACAGATACGCAGTATTTT. The V gene is TRBV18, the J gene TRBJ2-3; D call uncertain. Trimming took 3 bases from V and 1 from J, leaving 2 bases between them. The length of the CDR3 is 12 residues. Germline CDR1 KGHSH, CDR2 LQKENI.

J is TRBJ2-5 and V is TRBV4-3; no firm D call. The CDR3 length is 15 residues. Germline V lookup: CDR1 LGHNA, CDR2 YSLEER. V lost 0 bases, J lost 2 bases, and 10 bases lay in between. For the CDR3, the DNA is TGCGCCAGCAGCCAAGATCTCGGCGGACAAGAGACCCAGTACTTC. Its translation: CASSQDLGGQETQYF.

The V and J genes are TRBV9 and TRBJ2-1; 10 bases fit TRBD2. V lost 4 bases to trimming and J lost 5 bases; unmatched junction nucleotides: 6. CDR3 length: 15 residues. Germline V gene lookup returns CDR1 SGDLS and CDR2 YYNGEE. The CDR3 loop reads CASSSRLAGHNEQFF. CDR3 DNA: TGTGCCAGCAGCTCGCGACTAGCGGGCCACAATGAGCAGTTCTTC. Full variable domain (rest looked up from reference TRBV9 and TRBJ2-1): DSGVTQTPKHLITATGQRVTLRCSPRSGDLSVYWYQQSLDQGLQFLIQYYNGEERAKGNILERFSAQQFPDLHSELNLSSLELGDSALYFCASSSRLAGHNEQFFGPGTRLTVL.

This clone showed up many times. The chain combines TRBV10-2 with TRBJ2-7; D may be TRBD2 (5 bases). This CDR3 is 13 amino acids long. V shed 3 bases and J shed 5 bases, with 11 bases lying between them. The germline gives CDR1 WSHSY, CDR2 SAAADI. The CDR3 DNA reads TGCGCCAGCAGTGACCGGGGTTGGGACGAGCAGTACTTC. Encoded protein: CASSDRGWDEQYF.

The J gene is TRBJ2-7, the V gene TRBV11-2; the D gene is possibly TRBD1 (5 bases). CDR1 is SGHAT, CDR2 FQNNGV, per germline. V lost 5 bases and J 0 bases, leaving 11 bases between the germline ends. The length of the CDR3 is 14 residues. As DNA, the CDR3 is TGTGCCAGCAGCCGCGGACACAGCTCCTACGAGCAGTACTTC. This gives the protein CASSRGHSSYEQYF.

The chain combines TRBV6-5 with TRBJ2-6, with 7 bases identical to TRBD1. V dropped 8 bases and J dropped 2; count of bases not matched to a gene: 6. Per germline, CDR1 MNHEY and CDR2 SVGAGI. The CDR3 loop spans 15 amino acids. CDR3 sequence: CASRDGTAGANVLTF. CDR3 coding DNA: TGTGCCAGCCGGGACGGGACAGCTGGGGCCAACGTCCTGACTTTC.